This T cell receptor beta chain was sequenced for a study of cytomegalovirus exposure and HLA in healthy donors. Overall study findings and caveats: Later analysis identified several of the most significant clusters that appeared linked to common viral pathogens. A link between a missense DCLRE1C variant and TCR beta V- and J-gene trimming emerged from a later analysis. As a later analysis revealed, most CMV-associated TCR beta chains appeared HLA-restricted. Sequencing depth across donors, presence/absence analyses assumed, was roughly uniform.

Comments on this clone: Its target is unknown.

The CDR3 covers 19 residues. V lost 4 bases and J lost 0; bases outside the gene matches: 15. The PCR ran on 60 Vbeta and 13 Jbeta primers. Method: immunoSEQ multiplex PCR; TCRdb's copy keeps in-frame clones and lacks some. The data contain some 160,000 clones, around four fifths of them seen just once; the ten biggest clones take up more than 1.4%. The sample comprised PBMCs. V usage is TRBV23-1 and J usage is TRBJ2-7; 10 nucleotides match TRBD1. TRBV23-1 is known as an ORF, though its function is uncertain. The sequence came from a male donor in good health and CMV-seronegative. The CDR3 here is CASSPLRYRDRGPSYEQYF. CDR3 in DNA: TGCGCCAGCAGTCCCCTAAGATACCGGGACAGGGGCCCCTCCTACGAGCAGTACTTC.